This note documents a single TCR beta chain sequence. Extracted from the samples, RNA was reverse transcribed into cDNA to serve as the sequencing template. The data were produced by immunoSEQ multiplex PCR, yet TCRdb's version contains in-frame clones alone and is incomplete. The sample records 110,000 to 150,000 clones, around 87% being singletons. Treatment in this sample: oral pan-JAK inhibitor, 5-10 mg twice daily. V lost 7 bases and J lost 4; bases outside the gene matches: 17. CDR1 and CDR2 from the germline V gene are WSHSY and SAAADI. The CDR3 spans 17 residues. The data were taken from a study of CD8+ T cells in alopecia areata.

The V gene is TRBV10-2, the J gene TRBJ2-5, with 8 bases matching TRBD2. The sample was CD8+ T cells sorted from blood, taken at week 4, from a patient treated with tofacitinib. The TCR comes from a human donor with alopecia areata. Here the CDR3 DNA reads TGCGCCAGCACCACCCAGCGGGAGTACGTAGGGCGAGAGACCCAGTACTTC. It codes for CASTTQREYVGRETQYF.